These 10 T cell receptor beta chains were all obtained from the same sample, sequenced in a study of beta chain features in type 1 diabetes. Expressed TCRB transcripts got sequenced, as all isolated RNA was reverse transcribed. Clones were sequenced by immunoSEQ multiplex PCR, and TCRdb holds only the in-frame ones, with some missing. The data contain 300,000 to 350,000 clones, about 14% of them singletons. Sequencing input: central memory CD4+ T cells from blood. The origin of the receptors is a man aged 25-45 years in good health.

Details on this clone: One junction end disagrees with the germline gene, perhaps due to a read error. CDR3 loop: CASSFISGGLPTF. Written as DNA, the CDR3 is TGTGCCAGCAGTTTTATTAGCGGGGGGCTTCCCACCTTC. This chain joins TRBV27 and TRBJ2-7, with 10 bases fitting TRBD2. Germline CDR1 reads MNHEY; CDR2 reads SMNVEV (reference sequence). This CDR3 spans 13 amino acids.

The table lists this clone with a few counts. The chain has TRBV14 and TRBJ2-5; TRBD1 is a possible D gene (7 bases). This CDR3 is 15 amino acids long. Germline-derived CDR1 and CDR2 are SGHDN and FVKESK. The V end was cut by 1 base, the J end by 5 bases, with 14 bases between. The DNA of the CDR3 is TGTGCCAGCAGCCAAGCGCCAGGGGGGACGGAGACCCAGTACTTC. This translates into CASSQAPGGTETQYF.

The chain recombines TRBV6-1 with TRBJ2-7; D tentatively fits TRBD1 or TRBD2 (6 bases each). Germline V gene data show CDR1 as MNHNS and CDR2 as SASEGT. This CDR3 comprises 15 residues. Trimming pared 4 bases from V and 3 bases from J, leaving 16 bases between. The CDR3 sequence is CASSVSWGADYEQYV. CDR3 in DNA: TGTGCCAGCAGTGTCTCCTGGGGGGCGGACTACGAGCAGTACGTC.

This clone was recorded once. A much larger clone differs by one base, so this may be a read error. The chain combines TRBV11-3 with TRBJ1-5, with D unclear. Germline CDR1 and CDR2: SGHNT and YENEEA. The V end was cut by 3 bases, the J end by 2 bases, with 5 bases between. This CDR3 region has 13 residues. CDR3 DNA sequence: TGTGCCAGCAGCTTGATGGGCAATCAGCCCCAGCATTTT. Encoded protein: CASSLMGNQPQHF. Supplemented by reference TRBV11-3 and TRBJ1-5, the full variable domain reads EAGVVQSPRYKIIEKKQPVAFWCNPISGHNTLYWYLQNLGQGPELLIRYENEEAVDDSQLPKDRFSAERLKGVDSTLKIQPAELGDSAVYLCASSLMGNQPQHFGDGTRLSIL.

The V gene is TRBV18, the J gene TRBJ2-1; 8 bases are shared with TRBD1. J gave up 10 bases and V 3 bases, and 5 bases lay outside the gene matches. This CDR3 contains 13 residues. CDR1 is KGHSH, CDR2 LQKENI, per germline. CDR3 sequence (DNA): TGTGCCAGCTCACCCACAGGGGGTATGGAGCAGTTCTTC. This encodes CASSPTGGMEQFF. Complete variable domain (other parts from reference TRBV18 and TRBJ2-1): NAGVMQNPRHLVRRRGQEARLRCSPMKGHSHVYWYRQLPEEGLKFMVYLQKENIIDESGMPKERFSAEFPKEGPSILRIQQVVRGDSAAYFCASSPTGGMEQFFGPGTRLTVL.

With respect to this clone: Other DNA sequences from this sample encode an identical CDR3 as well. The chain has TRBV30 and TRBJ2-2, with D uncertain. Germline CDR1 and CDR2: GTSNPN and SVGIG (reference sequence). The length of the CDR3 is 13 residues. Trimming stripped 1 base from V and 2 bases from J, with 5 bases between. CDR3 loop: CAWSGSNTGELFF. DNA of the CDR3: TGTGCCTGGAGTGGGAGCAACACCGGGGAGCTGTTTTTT.

This clone has only a few counts. The J gene is TRBJ1-2, the V gene TRBV7-3; D is perhaps TRBD1 (5 bases). The CDR3 has 13 residues. The V gene's germline CDR1 is SGHTA and CDR2 FQGTGA. The V end lost 5 bases, the J end lost 7 bases, and 14 bases lay between the germline ends. The DNA of the CDR3 is TGTGCCAGCAGCCGGCAGAGGGGCGGTGGCTACACCTTC. Its translation is CASSRQRGGGYTF.

This clone appeared once. DNA of the CDR3: TGTGCCATCGGGTTTAGCGGGAGGGCTCAGGATGAGCAGTTCTTC. This translates into CAIGFSGRAQDEQFF. The V gene is TRBV10-3, the J gene TRBJ2-1; 11 bases are a match to TRBD2. CDR3 size: 15 residues. Germline CDR1 and CDR2: ENHRY and SYGVKD. V shed 8 bases, J shed 8 bases, and the junction held 11 bases outside the gene matches.

This chain joins TRBV5-5 and TRBJ1-5, with D unresolved. The V gene's germline CDR1 is SGHKS and CDR2 YYEKEE (reference sequence). Trimming cost V 3 bases and J 2 bases, with 12 bases left between them. The CDR3 has 15 amino acids. CDR3 sequence: CASSSASPGNQPQHF. CDR3 coding DNA: TGTGCCAGCAGCTCTGCCTCGCCCGGCAATCAGCCCCAGCATTTT.

The chain links TRBV7-3 to TRBJ2-1; 14 bases agree with TRBD2. The V segment lost 5 bases and the J segment 6 bases; nucleotides outside the gene matches: 6. This CDR3 contains 16 residues. Per germline, CDR1 SGHTA and CDR2 FQGTGA. The chain's CDR3 is CASSPPGTSGGNEQFF. In nucleotides, the CDR3 is TGTGCCAGCAGCCCGCCCGGGACTAGCGGGGGCAATGAGCAGTTCTTC. Supplemented by reference TRBV7-3 and TRBJ2-1, the full variable domain reads GAGVSQTPSNKVTEKGKYVELRCDPISGHTALYWYRQSLGQGPEFLIYFQGTGAADDSGLPNDRFFAVRPEGSVSTLKIQRTERGDSAVYLCASSPPGTSGGNEQFFGPGTRLTVL.